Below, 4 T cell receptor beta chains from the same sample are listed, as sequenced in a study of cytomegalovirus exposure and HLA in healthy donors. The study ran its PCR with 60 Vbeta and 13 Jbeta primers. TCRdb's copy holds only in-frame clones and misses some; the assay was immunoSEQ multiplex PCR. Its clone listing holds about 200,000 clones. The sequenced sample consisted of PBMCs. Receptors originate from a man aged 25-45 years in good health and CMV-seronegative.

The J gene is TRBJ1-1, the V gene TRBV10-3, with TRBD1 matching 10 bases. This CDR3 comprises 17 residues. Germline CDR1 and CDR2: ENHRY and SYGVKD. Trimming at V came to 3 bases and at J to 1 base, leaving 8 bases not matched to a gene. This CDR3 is CAISEPGQGISNTEAFF. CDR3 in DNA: TGTGCCATCAGTGAACCGGGACAGGGGATTTCGAACACTGAAGCTTTCTTT.

CDR3 in DNA: TGTGCCTGGAGTGGAGGCAGGGTTTTTAACGTCCTGACTTTC. It yields the protein CAWSGGRVFNVLTF. The V call is TRBV30, the J call TRBJ2-6; D is possibly TRBD1 (5 bases). CDR1 and CDR2 (germline): GTSNPN, SVGIG (reference sequence). V was shortened by 1 base and J by 10 bases, with 14 bases between the two germline ends. This CDR3 region has 14 residues.

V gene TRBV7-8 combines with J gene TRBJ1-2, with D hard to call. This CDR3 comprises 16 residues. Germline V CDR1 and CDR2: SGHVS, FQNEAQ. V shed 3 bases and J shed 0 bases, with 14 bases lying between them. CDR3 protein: CASSFSPIQANYGYTF. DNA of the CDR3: TGTGCCAGCAGCTTTTCCCCGATACAAGCTAACTATGGCTACACCTTC.

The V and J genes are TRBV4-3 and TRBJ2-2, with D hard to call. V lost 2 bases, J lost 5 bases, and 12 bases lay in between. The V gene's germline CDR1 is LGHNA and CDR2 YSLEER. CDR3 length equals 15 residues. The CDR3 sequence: CASSQMTRPTGELFF. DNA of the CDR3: TGCGCCAGCAGCCAAATGACAAGACCGACCGGGGAGCTGTTTTTT.